The TCR beta chain described here comes from a study of T cells after yellow fever vaccination. Study as a whole: Fractions with few cells were prepared using SMART-Seq v4 Ultra Low Input. Whole-study findings and limits: A large majority of primary-vaccination clones showed up again after the booster (about 97% CD4, almost 90% CD8). Some clonotypes, a small share, were shared between CD4 and CD8 compartments.

This clonotype was counted a few times. Its antigen is unidentified. CDR1 and CDR2 from the germline V gene are SEHNR and FQNEAQ (reference sequence). There are 16 residues in the CDR3. The ends were cut back, 4 bases at V and 3 bases at J, with 16 bases in the middle. The study made its TCR cDNA through 5'RACE template switching. That step introduced a universal primer site along with UMIs. TCRdb fed the 5' RACE reads into MiXCR, producing one record per CDR3 protein. The sample shows 150,000 to 200,000 distinct CDR3 sequences, approximately 9.7% of them seen only once. This clonotype was sampled from a man between 18 and 29 years old who received the YFV17D yellow fever vaccine. The sequencing here drew on CD8+ T cells sorted from PBMCs, taken 45 days after the yellow fever booster vaccination. The chain carries TRBV7-9 and TRBJ1-3; no clear D. DNA for the CDR3: TGTGCCAGCAGCTCCACCTCCTCCGATAGTGGAAACACCATATATTTT. This translates into CASSSTSSDSGNTIYF.